This T cell receptor beta chain was retrieved from a study of T cell responses to AZD1222 COVID-19 vaccine. Findings and caveats of the study: After the peak T cell response, and only then, were repertoires sampled. CD4 TCRs covered the whole spike, strongest at regions 160-218 and 743-854. Targets within unmutated variant regions were reportedly found for nearly half of spike-specific TCRs. Donors were mostly white British, more females; clonal diversity possibly underestimated.

The germline gives CDR1 SGHTA, CDR2 FQGNSA. The CDR3 has 18 amino acids. V was shortened by 1 base and J by 0 bases, with 16 bases between the two germline ends. Data came from immunoSEQ multiplex PCR; TCRdb stores just in-frame clones and leaves some out. Of 85,000 to 130,000 clones in the sample, approximately 93% are singletons; the top ten hold around 5%. Concerning this clone itself: The antigen remains undetermined.

The J gene is TRBJ2-1, the V gene TRBV7-2; possible D gene TRBD2, 5 bases. The input for sequencing was peripheral blood, taken on day 0 of AZD1222 vaccination. This receptor was taken from an adult in good health. The CDR3 bases are TGTGCCAGCAGCTTAGTAGCATGGAGCGGCAGCTCCTACAATGAGCAGTTCTTC. This sequence encodes CASSLVAWSGSSYNEQFF.